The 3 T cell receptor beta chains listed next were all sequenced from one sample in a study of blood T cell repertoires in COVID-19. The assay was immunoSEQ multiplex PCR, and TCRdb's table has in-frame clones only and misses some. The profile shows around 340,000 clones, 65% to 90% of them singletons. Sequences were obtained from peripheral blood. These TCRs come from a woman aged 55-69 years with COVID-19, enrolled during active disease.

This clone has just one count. As DNA, the CDR3 is TGTGCCAGATTGGGCCTAGCGGGGGACTCCTACAATGAGCAGTTCTTC. Translating gives CARLGLAGDSYNEQFF. This chain joins TRBV6-4 and TRBJ2-1, with 10 bases fitting TRBD2. CDR3 length: 16 amino acids. The V gene end was trimmed by 9 bases and the J gene end by 0 bases; junction bases not matched to a gene: 8. CDR1 and CDR2 from the germline V gene are MRHNA and SNTAGT.

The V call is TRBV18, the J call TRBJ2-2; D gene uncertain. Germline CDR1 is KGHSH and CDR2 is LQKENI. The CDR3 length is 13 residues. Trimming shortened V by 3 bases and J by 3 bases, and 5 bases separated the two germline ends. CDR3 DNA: TGTGCCAGCTCACCGGCGGACACCGGGGAGCTGTTTTTT. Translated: CASSPADTGELFF.

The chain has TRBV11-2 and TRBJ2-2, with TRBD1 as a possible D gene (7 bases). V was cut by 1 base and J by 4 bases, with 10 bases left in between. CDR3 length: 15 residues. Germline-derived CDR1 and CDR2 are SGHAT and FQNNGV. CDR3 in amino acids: CASSLVQGGTGELFF. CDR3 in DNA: TGTGCCAGCAGCTTAGTTCAGGGGGGCACCGGGGAGCTGTTTTTT.